These T cell receptor beta chains were read from a single sample in a study of blood T cell repertoires in COVID-19. Clones were sequenced by immunoSEQ multiplex PCR, and TCRdb holds only the in-frame ones, with some missing. The sample has 50,000 to 75,000 clones, 90% to 95% seen once. The sample taken for sequencing was peripheral blood. The receptors shown here come from a human donor in a cohort sampled during active COVID-19. Each CDR3 is given with its conserved first and last residue. Each record gives: D gene, V gene, J gene, CDR3 protein, CDR3 DNA. The D gene is left open where the match is weak.

TRBD2	TRBV9	TRBJ2-7	CASSSAGGSYEQYF	TGTGCCAGCAGCTCAGCGGGAGGGTCCTACGAGCAGTACTTC
TRBD1	TRBV15	TRBJ1-5	CATGPGTGGWQPQHF	TGTGCCACCGGGCCCGGGACAGGGGGCTGGCAGCCCCAGCATTTT
.	TRBV5-1	TRBJ1-6	CASSPGVGSPLHF	TGCGCCAGCAGCCCGGGGGTAGGATCACCCCTCCACTTT
TRBD2	TRBV7-9	TRBJ2-3	CASSARTRVTDTQYF	TGTGCCAGCAGCGCGAGGACTAGAGTGACGGATACGCAGTATTTT
TRBD1	TRBV28	TRBJ2-2	CASGDSVTGELFF	TGTGCCAGTGGGGACAGTGTCACCGGGGAGCTGTTTTTT
.	TRBV14	TRBJ1-3	CASSQDDLGSNSAGNTIYF	TGTGCCAGCAGCCAAGATGATCTGGGGAGTAATTCTGCTGGAAACACCATATATTTT
.	TRBV2	TRBJ1-2	CASLQGHASGYTF	TGTGCCAGTCTACAGGGTCATGCTTCTGGCTACACCTTC
TRBD2	TRBV7-3	TRBJ2-7	CASSLGLAAPYEQYF	TGTGCCAGCAGCCTAGGACTAGCGGCCCCCTACGAGCAGTACTTC
.	TRBV19	TRBJ2-1	CASSPSGAHPYNEQFF	TGTGCCAGTAGTCCCAGCGGAGCGCATCCTTACAATGAGCAGTTCTTC
.	TRBV10-3	TRBJ1-1	CAIRGGGDLNTEAFF	TGTGCCATCAGGGGAGGAGGGGACCTGAACACTGAAGCTTTCTTT
.	TRBV11-2	TRBJ1-4	CASSLGQGAEKLFF	TGTGCCAGCAGCTTAGGGCAGGGTGCTGAAAAACTGTTTTTT
TRBD2	TRBV7-9	TRBJ2-1	CASSTTSGRFKDEQFF	TGTGCCAGCAGCACGACTAGCGGGAGGTTTAAAGATGAGCAGTTCTTC
.	TRBV7-2	TRBJ1-4	CASSPNTATNEKLFF	TGTGCCAGCAGCCCCAACACAGCAACTAATGAAAAACTGTTTTTT
TRBD1	TRBV7-3	TRBJ1-2	CAKTGGGYGYTF	TGTGCCAAGACAGGGGGAGGCTATGGCTACACCTTC